This is a list of T cell receptor beta chains from one sample in a study of cytomegalovirus exposure and HLA in healthy donors. The assay was immunoSEQ multiplex PCR, and TCRdb's table has in-frame clones only and misses some. This table has 100,000 to 150,000 clones, approximately 74% appearing once. Input material: PBMCs. The receptors come from a man aged 40-50 years in good health and CMV-seropositive. The CDR3 runs from the conserved cysteine through the conserved F or W. A D gene is named only where the DNA matches it firmly. The size field is filled for only some rows; it gives once, few, many or a size class.

NA	TRBJ1-1	12	TRBV27	few	CASSQGNTEAFF	TGTGCCAGCAGCCAGGGAAACACTGAAGCTTTCTTT
TRBD1	TRBJ1-6	15	TRBV27	NA	CASSSPGQGKSPLHF	TGTGCCAGCAGTTCGCCGGGACAGGGAAAATCACCCCTCCACTTT
TRBD2	TRBJ2-7	14	TRBV7-9	few	CASSLSAGAYEQYF	TGTGCCAGCAGTTTATCGGCGGGAGCCTACGAGCAGTACTTC
TRBD2	TRBJ2-5	14	TRBV28	NA	CASSGLAGRETQYF	TGTGCCAGCAGTGGGCTAGCGGGACGAGAGACCCAGTACTTC
NA	TRBJ2-2	16	TRBV7-6	NA	CASSLPGRGGTGELFF	TGTGCCAGCAGCTTACCCGGCAGGGGTGGGACCGGGGAGCTGTTTTTT
NA	TRBJ2-7	14	TRBV4-1	NA	CASSQDGNSYEQYF	TGCGCCAGCAGCCAAGACGGGAACTCCTACGAGCAGTACTTC
TRBD2	TRBJ2-7	16	TRBV7-6	NA	CASSLTRTSGNYEQYF	TGTGCCAGCAGCTTAACCCGGACTAGCGGGAACTACGAGCAGTACTTC
NA	TRBJ1-1	14	TRBV7-2	NA	CASSEQGLSTEAFF	TGTGCCAGCAGCGAACAGGGTTTAAGCACTGAAGCTTTCTTT
TRBD2	TRBJ2-1	15	TRBV28	NA	CASMGLAGGVGEQFF	TGTGCCAGCATGGGACTAGCGGGAGGAGTGGGTGAGCAGTTCTTC
NA	TRBJ2-6	14	TRBV2	NA	CATYRDSGANVLTF	TGTGCCACATACAGGGACTCTGGGGCCAACGTCCTGACTTTC
TRBD2	TRBJ2-1	14	TRBV11-3	NA	CASSPQAGVGEQFF	TGTGCCAGCAGCCCACAAGCGGGAGTGGGTGAGCAGTTCTTC
TRBD1	TRBJ1-1	15	TRBV7-2	few	CASSRSTGSNTEAFF	TGTGCCAGCAGCCGGTCGACAGGGTCGAACACTGAAGCTTTCTTT
NA	TRBJ2-5	12	TRBV5-1	NA	CASRENQETQYF	TGCGCCAGCAGGGAGAACCAAGAGACCCAGTACTTC
TRBD1	TRBJ1-2	12	TRBV6-5	NA	CASSSQGDGYTF	TGTGCCAGCAGTTCACAGGGGGATGGCTACACCTTC
TRBD1	TRBJ2-2	15	TRBV2	once	CASSKTGVNTGELFF	TGTGCCAGCAGCAAAACAGGGGTGAACACCGGGGAGCTGTTTTTT
TRBD2	TRBJ2-7	18	TRBV7-9	NA	CASSPKLGSGSGGYEQYF	TGTGCCAGCAGCCCAAAGTTGGGTAGCGGGAGTGGGGGATACGAGCAGTACTTC
TRBD1	TRBJ1-1	12	TRBV6-5	NA	CATNRGETEAFF	TGTGCCACGAACAGGGGAGAGACTGAAGCTTTCTTT
TRBD2	TRBJ2-1	16	TRBV5-6	once	CASSLRLGLAGFRLFF	TGTGCCAGCAGCTTACGCCTGGGACTAGCGGGATTTCGGCTGTTCTTC
NA	TRBJ1-2	15	TRBV7-2	NA	CASSLEERANYGYTF	TGTGCCAGCAGCTTAGAGGAGCGCGCTAACTATGGCTACACCTTC
TRBD2	TRBJ2-3	14	TRBV28	NA	CASSPPSGGDTQYF	TGTGCCAGCAGTCCACCTAGCGGGGGAGATACGCAGTATTTT
TRBD1	TRBJ2-7	16	TRBV6-1	few	CASSAHRDSRSYEQYF	TGTGCCAGCAGTGCCCACCGGGACAGCCGCTCCTACGAGCAGTACTTC